This T cell receptor (beta chain) comes out of a study of beta chain features in type 1 diabetes. Across the study: Regarding age, gender and cell yields, patients proved similar to healthy donors. Across the samples, approximately 110,000,000 sorted cells were examined in total.

Study results and limitations: Cells with high TCR expression could be over-represented when cDNA is sequenced. Type 1 diabetes patients showed a moderate but significant shortening of TCRB CDR3s in all four CD4+ subsets.

Germline V lookup: CDR1 KGHSH, CDR2 LQKENI. This CDR3 is built from 12 residues. Trimming shortened V by 6 bases and J by 7 bases, and 12 bases separated the two germline ends. Isolation of CD4+ naive, central memory, regulatory and stem cell-like memory cells was achieved by sorting via CD45RO/CCR7/CD25/CD127/CD95/CD27. In regard to this clone: Its antigen is unknown.

Isolated RNA was reverse transcribed in full, so expressed TCRB transcripts were sequenced. TCRdb's table, derived via immunoSEQ multiplex PCR, lists solely in-frame clones and lacks some. Of around 140,000 clones in the sample, around 13% were seen once. The rearrangement uses TRBV18 and TRBJ1-2; D remains ambiguous. The TCR originated in a man aged 18-30 years with type 1 diabetes. The sequenced material came from central memory CD4+ T cells from blood. CDR3 DNA: TGTGCCAGCTCCCACCGAGAGGGTGGCTACACCTTC. Translation gives CASSHREGGYTF.